The rows below give T cell receptor beta chains drawn from one sample of a study of T cell clonotyping in hematopoietic cell transplantation. The table came from immunoSEQ multiplex PCR; TCRdb's copy has only in-frame clones and leaves some out. The sample includes roughly 4,700 clones, 90% seen only once; the top ten take about 4.7%. Material: peripheral blood mononuclear cells. Source of these receptors: a middle-aged man in good health. Some clones in this sample may be carry-over from other donors' samples. Both conserved end residues are part of each CDR3. A D gene is named only where the DNA matches it firmly. Clone size is not always given. Where it is, it says once, few, many or a class for expanded clones.

TRBV6-4	TRBJ2-1	TRBD2	few	TGTGCCAGCAGTCAAGAGACTAGCGGGAATGAGCAGTTCTTC	CASSQETSGNEQFF
TRBV6-6	TRBJ2-1	TRBD2	once	TGTGCCAGCAGTTGGACTAGCTACAATGAGCAGTTCTTC	CASSWTSYNEQFF
TRBV6-1	TRBJ2-1	TRBD2	NA	TGTGCCAGCAGTGCAGGCGGGAGGGCATACAATGAGCAGTTCTTC	CASSAGGRAYNEQFF
TRBV5-1	TRBJ1-4	TRBD1	NA	TGCGCCAGCAGCAATCAGGGGGCCGGTAATGAAAAACTGTTTTTT	CASSNQGAGNEKLFF
TRBV7-2	TRBJ2-3	TRBD2	NA	TGTGCCAGCAGCCCTCCCGGGACTAGAGATACGCAGTATTTT	CASSPPGTRDTQYF
TRBV14	TRBJ1-2	NA	NA	TGTGCCAGCAGCCAAGTTAACAGTAACTATGGCTACACCTTC	CASSQVNSNYGYTF
TRBV5-1	TRBJ2-3	NA	NA	TGCGCCAGCAGCTTGGCGATACTAGCAAGGGACACAGATACGCAGTATTTT	CASSLAILARDTDTQYF
TRBV7-2	TRBJ2-3	TRBD2	NA	TGTGCCAGCAGCACACAGGCGGGAGGGCCGGATACGCAGTATTTT	CASSTQAGGPDTQYF
TRBV2	TRBJ2-1	NA	NA	TGTGCCAGCACGGCGGGGCTTTCCTACAATGAGCAGTTCTTC	CASTAGLSYNEQFF
TRBV11-2	TRBJ1-1	TRBD1	NA	TGTGCCAGCAGCATAGACAGGGGGTTCGCTGAAGCTTTCTTT	CASSIDRGFAEAFF
TRBV15	TRBJ1-4	TRBD1	few	TGTGCCACCAGCTCGAGCGGGGACAGGGTCGGTGAAAAACTGTTTTTT	CATSSSGDRVGEKLFF
TRBV5-4	TRBJ1-2	TRBD1	NA	TGTGCCAGCAGCTCCACGAGACAGGGGATTTCCTATGGCTACACCTTC	CASSSTRQGISYGYTF
TRBV11-3	TRBJ2-7	TRBD1	NA	TGTGCCAGCAGGCTGACAGGGGATGAGCAGTACTTC	CASRLTGDEQYF
TRBV4-1	TRBJ1-1	NA	NA	TGCGCCAGCAGCCTTACCTGGGGCTATTTGAACACTGAAGCTTTCTTT	CASSLTWGYLNTEAFF
TRBV7-9	TRBJ2-2	TRBD1	once	TGTGCCAGCAAGAGACAGGGGAGCACCGGGGAGCTGTTTTTT	CASKRQGSTGELFF
TRBV28	TRBJ2-7	NA	NA	TGTGCCAGCACGACCAGGGAAAGCTCCTACGAGCAGTACTTC	CASTTRESSYEQYF
TRBV7-6	TRBJ2-7	NA	NA	TGTGCCAGCAGCTTAGAGCCGGCTGCGCTATCCGAGCAGTACTTC	CASSLEPAALSEQYF
TRBV27	TRBJ2-7	NA	NA	TGTGCCATCGATACCGGGGAGCAGTACTTC	CAIDTGEQYF
TRBV4-3	TRBJ1-2	NA	NA	TGCGCCAGCAGCCAAGAATTCGCGGGAGGCAGGGGACATGGCTACACCTTC	CASSQEFAGGRGHGYTF
TRBV7-9	TRBJ2-7	NA	NA	TGTGCCAGCAGCTTATCGCCGGATTCCTACGAGCAGTACTTC	CASSLSPDSYEQYF
TRBV7-8	TRBJ2-7	NA	once	TGTGCCAGCAGCTTAGTAGACGAGCAGTACTTC	CASSLVDEQYF
TRBV19	TRBJ2-4	TRBD2	NA	TGTGCCAGTAGTATAGAGCCGGGACTAGCTTTTATAGCCAAAAACATTCAGTACTTC	CASSIEPGLAFIAKNIQYF
TRBV28	TRBJ1-2	NA	once	TGTGCCAGCAGTTCCACAGCGTATGGCTACACCTTC	CASSSTAYGYTF
TRBV6-5	TRBJ1-3	NA	NA	TGTGCCAGCAGGTCGGGGCCTGGAAACACCATATATTTT	CASRSGPGNTIYF
TRBV11-2	TRBJ2-3	NA	once	TGTGCCAGCAGCTTAGAATTGCGGCGGAAGGATACGCAGTATTTT	CASSLELRRKDTQYF
TRBV5-1	TRBJ2-3	NA	NA	TGCGCCAGCAGCTTGGCCCGGACTAGCACAGATACGCAGTATTTT	CASSLARTSTDTQYF
TRBV7-2	TRBJ2-7	NA	NA	TGTGCCAGCAGCTTACCGACCACCTACGAGCAGTACTTC	CASSLPTTYEQYF
TRBV7-9	TRBJ1-6	NA	few	TGTGCCAGCAGCTTCGGACAGAATAATTCACCCCTCCACTTT	CASSFGQNNSPLHF
TRBV11-2	TRBJ2-3	TRBD1	once	TGTGCCAGCAGCCTACAGGGGGACGGCACAGATACGCAGTATTTT	CASSLQGDGTDTQYF
TRBV9	TRBJ2-5	TRBD2	few	TGTGCCAGCAGCCCCGGGGGGGGAGTAGAGACCCAGTACTTC	CASSPGGGVETQYF
TRBV19	TRBJ2-7	NA	NA	TGTGCCAGTAGCCTCGGGGCGATGGGGTACGAGCAGTACTTC	CASSLGAMGYEQYF
TRBV21-1	TRBJ2-3	NA	NA	TGTGCCAGCAGCCTTAGCGGGAGGGAAGATACGCAGTATTTT	CASSLSGREDTQYF
TRBV27	TRBJ2-2	TRBD2	NA	TGTGCCAGCAGTTCGGGGGGCGGGAGGACCGGGGAGCTGTTTTTT	CASSSGGGRTGELFF
TRBV25-1	TRBJ1-2	NA	NA	TGTGCCAGCAGTGAGGTTAACTATGGCTACACCTTC	CASSEVNYGYTF
TRBV28	TRBJ2-3	NA	NA	TGTGCCAGCAGAGGGGGACTGAGCACAGATACGCAGTATTTT	CASRGGLSTDTQYF
TRBV7-9	TRBJ2-1	NA	NA	TGTGCCAGCAGCTTAGCGGGAGGAAACAATGAGCAGTTCTTC	CASSLAGGNNEQFF
TRBV28	TRBJ1-2	TRBD1	NA	TGTGCCAGCAGACGTATTGGGGTTACAGGGGATGGCTACACCTTC	CASRRIGVTGDGYTF
TRBV7-8	TRBJ2-3	TRBD2	once	TGTGCCACACTAGCGGGAGGGCTATACGGCACAGATACGCAGTATTTT	CATLAGGLYGTDTQYF
TRBV18	TRBJ1-1	TRBD1	NA	TGTGCCAGCTCACCCATAGTTACAGGGGTTGGGAGCACTGAAGCTTTCTTT	CASSPIVTGVGSTEAFF
TRBV4-3	TRBJ1-3	NA	NA	TGCGCCAGCAGCCAAGATCCCCCTCGAGACTCTGGAAACACCATATATTTT	CASSQDPPRDSGNTIYF
TRBV2	TRBJ2-7	NA	NA	TGTGCCAGCAGTGAAGGGGGCTACGAGCAGTACTTC	CASSEGGYEQYF
TRBV27	TRBJ2-7	NA	NA	TGTGCCAGCAGTTCGGTAGGGTACGAGCAGTACTTC	CASSSVGYEQYF
TRBV7-2	TRBJ2-7	TRBD2	NA	TGTGCCAGCAGCTTTTCAAGGACTAGCGGGGTTAGCTCCTACGAGCAGTACTTC	CASSFSRTSGVSSYEQYF
TRBV28	TRBJ1-2	NA	NA	TGTGCCAGCAGTCAGGGGTCTTGGGGCTACACCTTC	CASSQGSWGYTF
TRBV6-6	TRBJ2-5	NA	NA	TGTGCCAGCAGTTACTCACGCCGAGAGACCCAGTACTTC	CASSYSRRETQYF
TRBV7-2	TRBJ1-4	NA	NA	TGTGCCAGCAGCTTAGTGGCCATGCCCAATGAAAAACTGTTTTTT	CASSLVAMPNEKLFF
TRBV5-4	TRBJ2-7	NA	NA	TGTGCCAGCAGCCCTGGTGCTTCCTACGAGCAGTACTTC	CASSPGASYEQYF
TRBV5-1	TRBJ1-1	NA	few	TGCGCCAGCAGCTTGCCCGGGAGCACTGAAGCTTTCTTT	CASSLPGSTEAFF
TRBV19	TRBJ2-3	NA	NA	TGTGCCAGTAGTATCACGGCGGGGGCCTCAGATACGCAGTATTTT	CASSITAGASDTQYF
TRBV4-3	TRBJ1-3	TRBD1	few	TGCGCCAGCAGCCAAGCTGTGACAGGGACTGGAAACACCATATATTTT	CASSQAVTGTGNTIYF
TRBV5-1	TRBJ2-5	NA	NA	TGCGCCAGCAGCTTCGGGACTGAGAAAGAGACCCAGTACTTC	CASSFGTEKETQYF
TRBV19	TRBJ2-1	TRBD2	NA	TGTGCCAGTAGGCCCGGGACTAGCGCATACAATGAGCAGTTCTTC	CASRPGTSAYNEQFF
TRBV11-3	TRBJ2-3	NA	NA	TGTGCCAGCAGTCCAAGCACAGATACGCAGTATTTT	CASSPSTDTQYF
TRBV18	TRBJ2-3	TRBD1	NA	TGTGCCAGCTCCTCGGACAGGGGGTACACAGATACGCAGTATTTT	CASSSDRGYTDTQYF
TRBV5-4	TRBJ1-2	NA	NA	TGTGCCAGCAGCTGGCAGGGAGGGGGTGGCTACACCTTC	CASSWQGGGGYTF